The sequence of this T cell receptor beta chain was determined in a study of tumor and adjacent non-tumor tissue in lung cancer. Germline lookup yields CDR1 MNHNS and CDR2 SASEGT. There are 13 residues in the CDR3. General study results and limits: Compared with tumor, normal lung showed significantly lower TCR diversity.

A remark on this clonotype: Its antigen is unknown. The junction does not match germline at one end; this may be a read error.

No cell sorting was done before RNA was extracted from the tissue. The library came from three nested PCR rounds adapted from ARM-PCR protocols. MiXCR, run by TCRdb on the multiplex PCR reads, gives a single entry per CDR3 protein. The repertoire consists of 120,000 to 150,000 distinct CDR3 sequences, with approximately 66% occurring once and the leading ten covering 15% to 20%. The rearrangement uses TRBV6-1 and TRBJ1-2, with D perhaps matching TRBD1 (5 bases). Sequences were obtained from lung tumor tissue. The clonotype originates from a man between 60 and 70 years old with small cell lung cancer. CDR3 nucleotide sequence: TGTGCCAGCAGCGTCAGGGCCGACTATGACTACATCTTC. It is translated as CASSVRADYDYIF.